This T cell receptor (beta chain) is drawn from a study of T cells in Graves' hyperthyroidism and ophthalmopathy. The study's findings and limits: A model of 13 V-J pairs discriminated ophthalmopathy from stable hyperthyroidism.

Germline values: CDR1 SGHRS, CDR2 YFSETQ. Trimming stripped 1 base from V and 5 bases from J, with 15 bases between. This CDR3 is built from 16 residues. In the case of this clonotype: Antigen specificity is unknown.

The source material, RNA transcripts, was used to amplify TCR beta CDR3 regions. Primed by the HTBI set, a first-round RT-PCR was run on the TCR CDR3. TCRdb analysed the multiplex PCR reads with MiXCR anew, one entry per CDR3 protein. The table has about 320,000 distinct CDR3 sequences, around a sixth seen once. What was sequenced was blood. The chain is built from TRBV5-1 and TRBJ2-2; D is possibly TRBD2 (5 bases). The sequence derives from a man aged 25-40 years with Graves' hyperthyroidism. As DNA, the CDR3 is TGCGCCAGCAGCTTGCGCCGGGGTTACGGGACCGGGGAGCTGTTTTTT. Translated: CASSLRRGYGTGELFF.